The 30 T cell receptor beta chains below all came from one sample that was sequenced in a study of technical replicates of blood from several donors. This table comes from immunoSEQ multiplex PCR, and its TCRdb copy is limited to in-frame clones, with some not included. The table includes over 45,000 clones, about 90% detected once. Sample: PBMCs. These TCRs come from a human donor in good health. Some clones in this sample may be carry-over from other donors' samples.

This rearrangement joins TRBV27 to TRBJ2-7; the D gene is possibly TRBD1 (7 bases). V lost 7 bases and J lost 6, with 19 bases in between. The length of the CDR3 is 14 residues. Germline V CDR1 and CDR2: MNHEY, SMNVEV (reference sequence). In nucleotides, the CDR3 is TGTGCCAGCAAATCAGACAGGGACTTACCCGAGCAGTACTTC. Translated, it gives CASKSDRDLPEQYF.

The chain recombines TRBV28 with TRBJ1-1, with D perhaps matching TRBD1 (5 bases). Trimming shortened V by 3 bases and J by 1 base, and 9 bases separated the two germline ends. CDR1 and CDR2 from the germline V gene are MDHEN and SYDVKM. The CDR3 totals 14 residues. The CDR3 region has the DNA TGTGCCAGCAGTTTGCCCCAGGGGAACACTGAAGCTTTCTTT. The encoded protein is CASSLPQGNTEAFF.

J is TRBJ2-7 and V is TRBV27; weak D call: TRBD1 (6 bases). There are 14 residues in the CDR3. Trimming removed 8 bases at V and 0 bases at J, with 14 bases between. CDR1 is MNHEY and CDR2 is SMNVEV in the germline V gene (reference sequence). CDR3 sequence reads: CASRRGLSSYEQYF. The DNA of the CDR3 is TGTGCCAGCCGCAGGGGTTTGAGCTCCTACGAGCAGTACTTC.

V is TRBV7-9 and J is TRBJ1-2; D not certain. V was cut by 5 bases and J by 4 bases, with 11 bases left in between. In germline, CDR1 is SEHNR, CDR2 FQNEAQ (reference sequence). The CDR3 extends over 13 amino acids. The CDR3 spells CASSDTAGYGYTF. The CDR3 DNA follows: TGTGCCAGCAGCGATACAGCCGGCTATGGCTACACCTTC.

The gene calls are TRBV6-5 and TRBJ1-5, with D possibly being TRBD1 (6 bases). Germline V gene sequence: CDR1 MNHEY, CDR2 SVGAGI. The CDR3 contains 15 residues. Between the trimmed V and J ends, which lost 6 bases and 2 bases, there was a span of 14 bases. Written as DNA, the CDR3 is TGTGCCAGCAGCTCGGGAGGGGGTGGCAATCAGCCCCAGCATTTT. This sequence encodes CASSSGGGGNQPQHF.

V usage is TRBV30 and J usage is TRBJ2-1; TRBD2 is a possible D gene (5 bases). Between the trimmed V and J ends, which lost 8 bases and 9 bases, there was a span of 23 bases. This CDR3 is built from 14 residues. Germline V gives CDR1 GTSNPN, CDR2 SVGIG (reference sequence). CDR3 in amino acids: CARMEANYKGEQFF. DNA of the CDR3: TGTGCCCGGATGGAGGCAAATTACAAGGGTGAGCAGTTCTTC.

Written as DNA, the CDR3 is TGTGCCAGCAGCTACACTGGGACAGAGTATAATTCACCCCTCCACTTT. It translates to CASSYTGTEYNSPLHF. The chain joins TRBV6-5 to TRBJ1-6; TRBD1 matches at 7 bases. The CDR3 has 16 residues. Germline assignment: CDR1 MNHEY and CDR2 SVGAGI. With 6 bases clipped from V and 4 bases from J, the junction kept 9 bases outside the gene matches.

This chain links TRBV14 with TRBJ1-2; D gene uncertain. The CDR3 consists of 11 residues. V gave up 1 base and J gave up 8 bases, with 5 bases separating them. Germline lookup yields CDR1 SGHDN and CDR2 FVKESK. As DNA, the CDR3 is TGTGCCAGCAGCCAAGGGGAGGGCTACACCTTC. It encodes CASSQGEGYTF.

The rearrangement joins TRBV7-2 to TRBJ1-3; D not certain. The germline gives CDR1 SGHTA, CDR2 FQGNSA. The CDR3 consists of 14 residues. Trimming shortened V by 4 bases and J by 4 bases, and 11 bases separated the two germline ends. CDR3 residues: CASSSEGLGNTIYF. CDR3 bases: TGTGCCAGCAGCTCTGAGGGCCTGGGAAACACCATATATTTT.

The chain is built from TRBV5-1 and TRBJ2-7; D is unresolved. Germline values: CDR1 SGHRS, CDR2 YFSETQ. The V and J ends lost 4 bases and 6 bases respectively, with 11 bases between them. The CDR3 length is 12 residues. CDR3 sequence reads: CASSLSGGEQYF. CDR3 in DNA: TGCGCCAGCAGCCTTTCGGGTGGCGAGCAGTACTTC.

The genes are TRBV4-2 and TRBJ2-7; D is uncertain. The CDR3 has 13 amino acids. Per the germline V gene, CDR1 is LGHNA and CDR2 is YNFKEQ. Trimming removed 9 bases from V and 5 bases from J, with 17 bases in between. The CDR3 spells CASCQAENDEQYF. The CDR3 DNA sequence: TGTGCCAGTTGCCAGGCTGAAAATGACGAGCAGTACTTC.

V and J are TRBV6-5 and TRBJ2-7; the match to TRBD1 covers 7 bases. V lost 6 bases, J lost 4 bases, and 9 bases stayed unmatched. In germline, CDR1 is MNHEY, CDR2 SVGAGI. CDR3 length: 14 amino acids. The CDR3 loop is CASSRYTGVYEQYF. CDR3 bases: TGTGCCAGCAGCCGTTACACAGGGGTTTACGAGCAGTACTTC.

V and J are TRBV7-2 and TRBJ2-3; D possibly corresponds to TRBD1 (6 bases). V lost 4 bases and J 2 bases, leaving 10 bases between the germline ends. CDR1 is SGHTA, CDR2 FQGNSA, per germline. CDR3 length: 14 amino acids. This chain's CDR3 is CASSSQGPTDTQYF. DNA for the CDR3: TGTGCCAGCAGCTCTCAGGGGCCCACAGATACGCAGTATTTT.

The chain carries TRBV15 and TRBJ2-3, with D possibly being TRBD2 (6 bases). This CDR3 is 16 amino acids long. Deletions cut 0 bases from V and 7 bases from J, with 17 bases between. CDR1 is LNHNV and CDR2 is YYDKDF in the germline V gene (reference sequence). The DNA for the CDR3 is TGTGCCACCAGCAGAGACCGGGACTTACTCCTGAATACGCAGTATTTT. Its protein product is CATSRDRDLLLNTQYF. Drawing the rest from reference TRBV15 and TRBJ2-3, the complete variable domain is DAMVIQNPRYQVTQFGKPVTLSCSQTLNHNVMYWYQQKSSQAPKLLFHYYDKDFNNEADTPDNFQSRRPNTSFCFLDIRSPGLGDTAMYLCATSRDRDLLLNTQYFGPGTRLTVL.

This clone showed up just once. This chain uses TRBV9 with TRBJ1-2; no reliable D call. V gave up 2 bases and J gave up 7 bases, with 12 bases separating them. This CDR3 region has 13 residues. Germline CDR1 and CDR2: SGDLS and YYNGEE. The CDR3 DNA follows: TGTGCCAGCAGCGTCCTCGTGGCAAGTGGCTACACCTTC. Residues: CASSVLVASGYTF.

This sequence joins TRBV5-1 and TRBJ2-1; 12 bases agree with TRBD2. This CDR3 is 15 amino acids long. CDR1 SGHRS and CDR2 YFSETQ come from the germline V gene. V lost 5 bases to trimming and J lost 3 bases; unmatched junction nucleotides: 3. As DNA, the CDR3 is TGCGCCAGCAGGACTAGCGGGGGTCACTACAATGAGCAGTTCTTC. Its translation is CASRTSGGHYNEQFF.

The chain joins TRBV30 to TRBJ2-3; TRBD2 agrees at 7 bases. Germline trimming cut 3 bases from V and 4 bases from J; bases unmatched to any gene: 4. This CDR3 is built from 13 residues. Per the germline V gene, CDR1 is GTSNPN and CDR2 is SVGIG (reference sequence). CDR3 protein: CAWRGRGADTQYF. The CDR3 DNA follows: TGTGCCTGGAGGGGGAGGGGAGCAGATACGCAGTATTTT.

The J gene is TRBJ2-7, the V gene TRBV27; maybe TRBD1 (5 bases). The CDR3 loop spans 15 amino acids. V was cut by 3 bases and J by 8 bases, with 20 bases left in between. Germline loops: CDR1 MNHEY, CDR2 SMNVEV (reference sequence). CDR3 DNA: TGTGCCAGCAGTTTCACGGCAGGGCCTCTAGGCAAGCAGTACTTC. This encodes CASSFTAGPLGKQYF.

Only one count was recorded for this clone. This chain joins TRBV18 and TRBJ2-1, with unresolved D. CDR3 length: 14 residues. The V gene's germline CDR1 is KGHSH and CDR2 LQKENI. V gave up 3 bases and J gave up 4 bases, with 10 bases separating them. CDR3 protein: CASSPQHGYNEQFF. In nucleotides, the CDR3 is TGTGCCAGCTCACCTCAACATGGTTACAATGAGCAGTTCTTC.

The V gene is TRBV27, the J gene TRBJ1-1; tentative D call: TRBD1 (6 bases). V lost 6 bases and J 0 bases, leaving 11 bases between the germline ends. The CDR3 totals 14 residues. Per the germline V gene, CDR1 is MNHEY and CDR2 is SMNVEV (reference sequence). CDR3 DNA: TGTGCCAGCAGGAGGACAGATATGAACACTGAAGCTTTCTTT. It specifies CASRRTDMNTEAFF.

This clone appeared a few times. CDR3 region: CASSLGGGNYEQYF. The CDR3 bases are TGTGCCAGCAGCTTAGGCGGGGGTAACTACGAGCAGTACTTC. V is TRBV6-5 and J is TRBJ2-7; 7 bases map to TRBD2. Germline V gene sequence: CDR1 MNHEY, CDR2 SVGAGI. The CDR3 sequence is 14 residues long. J lost 3 bases, V lost 6 bases, and 8 bases had no gene match.

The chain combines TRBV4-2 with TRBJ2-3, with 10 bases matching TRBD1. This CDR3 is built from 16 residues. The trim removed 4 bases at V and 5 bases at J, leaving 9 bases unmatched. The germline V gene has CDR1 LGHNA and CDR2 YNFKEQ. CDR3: CASSPPHGTGEDTQYF. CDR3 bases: TGTGCCAGCAGCCCCCCTCACGGGACAGGGGAAGATACGCAGTATTTT.

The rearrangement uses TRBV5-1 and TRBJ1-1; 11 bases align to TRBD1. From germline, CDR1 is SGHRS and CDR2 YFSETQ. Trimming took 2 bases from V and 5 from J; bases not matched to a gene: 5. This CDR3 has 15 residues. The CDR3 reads CASSFGQGAFTEAFF. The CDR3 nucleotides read TGCGCCAGCAGCTTCGGACAGGGGGCATTTACTGAAGCTTTCTTT.

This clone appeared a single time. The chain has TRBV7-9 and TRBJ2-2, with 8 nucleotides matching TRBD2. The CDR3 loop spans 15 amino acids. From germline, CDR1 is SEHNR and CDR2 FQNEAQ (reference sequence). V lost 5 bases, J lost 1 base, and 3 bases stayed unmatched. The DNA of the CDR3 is TGTGCCAGCAGCCCGGGAGGGCTGAACACCGGGGAGCTGTTTTTT. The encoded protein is CASSPGGLNTGELFF. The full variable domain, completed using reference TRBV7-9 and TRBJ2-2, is DTGVSQNPRHKITKRGQNVTFRCDPISEHNRLYWYRQTLGQGPEFLTYFQNEAQLEKSRLLSDRFSAERPKGSFSTLEIQRTEQGDSAMYLCASSPGGLNTGELFFGEGSRLTVL.

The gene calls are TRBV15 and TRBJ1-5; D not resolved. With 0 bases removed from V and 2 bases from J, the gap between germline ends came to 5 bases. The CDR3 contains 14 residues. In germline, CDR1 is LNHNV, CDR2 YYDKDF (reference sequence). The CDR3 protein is CATSRDRGNQPQHF. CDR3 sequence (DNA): TGTGCCACCAGCAGAGATCGGGGCAATCAGCCCCAGCATTTT.

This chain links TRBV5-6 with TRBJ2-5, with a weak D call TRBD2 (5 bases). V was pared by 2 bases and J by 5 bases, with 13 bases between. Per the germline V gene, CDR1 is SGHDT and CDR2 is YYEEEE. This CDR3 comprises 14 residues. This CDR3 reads CASSFGEGRETQYF. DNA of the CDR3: TGTGCCAGCAGCTTTGGCGAGGGTAGGGAGACCCAGTACTTC.

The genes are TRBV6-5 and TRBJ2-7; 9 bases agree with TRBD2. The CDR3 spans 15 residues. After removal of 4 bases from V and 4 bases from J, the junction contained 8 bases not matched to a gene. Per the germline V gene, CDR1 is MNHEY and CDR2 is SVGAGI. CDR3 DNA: TGTGCCAGCAGTTCCGGACTAGCGCAATCTTACGAGCAGTACTTC. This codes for CASSSGLAQSYEQYF.

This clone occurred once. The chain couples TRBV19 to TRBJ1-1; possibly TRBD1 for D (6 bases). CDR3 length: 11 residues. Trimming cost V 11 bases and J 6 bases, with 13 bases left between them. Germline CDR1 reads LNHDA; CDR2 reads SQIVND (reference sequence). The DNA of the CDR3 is TGTGCCTCAGGGGTCGGGTCTGAAGCTTTCTTT. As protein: CASGVGSEAFF.

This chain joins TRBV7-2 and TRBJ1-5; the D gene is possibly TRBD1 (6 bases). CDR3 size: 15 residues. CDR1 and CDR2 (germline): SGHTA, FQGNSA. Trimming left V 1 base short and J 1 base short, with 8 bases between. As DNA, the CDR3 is TGTGCCAGCAGCTTAGTAGGGGGAAGCAATCAGCCCCAGCATTTT. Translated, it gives CASSLVGGSNQPQHF.

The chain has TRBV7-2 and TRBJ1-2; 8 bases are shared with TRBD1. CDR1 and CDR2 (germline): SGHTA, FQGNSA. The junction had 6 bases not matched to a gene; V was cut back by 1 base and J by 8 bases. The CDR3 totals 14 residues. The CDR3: CASSLVQGARGYTF. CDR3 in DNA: TGTGCCAGCAGCTTAGTTCAGGGGGCGAGGGGCTACACCTTC.